This T cell receptor beta chain emerged from a study of a mutant IDH1 vaccine in newly diagnosed glioma. Regarding this clone: Its antigen is not identified.

Time point: week 23, last vaccination. The study gave 300 ug of mutant IDH1 20-mer peptide per vaccine dose, with topical imiquimod. Some clones are missing from TCRdb's copy, which holds only in-frame ones; the method was immunoSEQ multiplex PCR. The profile shows tens of thousands of clones, approximately 80% of them singletons. The trim removed 3 bases at V and 8 bases at J, leaving 3 bases unmatched. Germline V gene sequence: CDR1 LNHNV, CDR2 YYDKDF (reference sequence). The CDR3 is 13 amino acids. The sequence derives from a man between 18 and 35 years old with glioma. The gene calls are TRBV15 and TRBJ2-2, with 7 positions matching TRBD1. The sample consisted of PBMCs, taken from a glioma patient whose treatment included an IDH1 peptide vaccine. This CDR3 reads CATSSDRVGELFF. CDR3 sequence (DNA): TGTGCCACCAGCAGTGACAGGGTTGGGGAGCTGTTTTTT.